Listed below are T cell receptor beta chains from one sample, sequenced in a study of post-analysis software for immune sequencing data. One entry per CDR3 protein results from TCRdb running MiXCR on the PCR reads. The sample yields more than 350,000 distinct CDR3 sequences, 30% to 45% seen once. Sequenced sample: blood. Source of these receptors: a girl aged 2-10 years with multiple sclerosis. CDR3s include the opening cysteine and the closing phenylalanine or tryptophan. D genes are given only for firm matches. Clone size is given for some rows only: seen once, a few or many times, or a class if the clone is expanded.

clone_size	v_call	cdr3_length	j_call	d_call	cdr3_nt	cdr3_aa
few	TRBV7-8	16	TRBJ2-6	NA	TGTGCCAGCAGCCCTGCTTATCAACCTGGGGCCAACGTCCTGACTTTC	CASSPAYQPGANVLTF
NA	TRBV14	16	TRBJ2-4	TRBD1	TGTGCCAGCAGCCAAGATTTACGGGACAGGAAAAACATTCAGTACTTC	CASSQDLRDRKNIQYF
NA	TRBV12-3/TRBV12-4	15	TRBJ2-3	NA	TGCGCCAGCAGCTTGGCTGCTAGCGGCACAGATACGCAGTATTTT	CASSLAASGTDTQYF
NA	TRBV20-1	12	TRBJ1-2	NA	TGCAGTGCTAGACCCGGGCCGATGAGCTACACCTTC	CSARPGPMSYTF
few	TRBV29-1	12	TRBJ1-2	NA	TGCAGCGTTGAAGAGGGTAACTATGGCTACACCTTC	CSVEEGNYGYTF
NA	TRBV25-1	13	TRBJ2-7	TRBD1	TGTGCCAGCAAAGGACAGGGGGCTTATGAGCAGTACTTC	CASKGQGAYEQYF
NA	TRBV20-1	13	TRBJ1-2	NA	TGCAGTGCTAGAGATTCCCAGGGCTATGGCTACACCTTC	CSARDSQGYGYTF
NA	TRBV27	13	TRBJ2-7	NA	TGTGCCAGCAGTTTCCGACCTTCCTACGAGCAGTACTTC	CASSFRPSYEQYF
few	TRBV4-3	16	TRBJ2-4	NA	TGCGCCAGCAGCCAAGTACTGACGACAGCCAAAAACATTCAGTACTTC	CASSQVLTTAKNIQYF
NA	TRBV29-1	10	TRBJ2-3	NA	TGCAGCGCTAACACAGATACGCAGTATTTT	CSANTDTQYF
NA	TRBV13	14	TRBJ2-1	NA	TGTGCCAGCAGCTTACGACTAGTGGGGTATGAGCAGTTCTTC	CASSLRLVGYEQFF
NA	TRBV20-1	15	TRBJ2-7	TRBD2	TGCAGTGTGACTAGCGGGAGAATACTCCACTACGAGCAGTACTTC	CSVTSGRILHYEQYF
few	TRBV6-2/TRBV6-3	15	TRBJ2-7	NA	TGTGCCAGCAGTTACTCGTCACGGGGAAGCTACGAGCAGTACTTC	CASSYSSRGSYEQYF
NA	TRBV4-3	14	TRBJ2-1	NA	TGCGCCAGCAGCCAAGATCTAGTTGGCAATGAGCAGTTCTTC	CASSQDLVGNEQFF
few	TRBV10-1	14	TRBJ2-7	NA	TGCGCCAGCATCAAGGCGTTGAGTCCCTACGAGCAGTACTTC	CASIKALSPYEQYF
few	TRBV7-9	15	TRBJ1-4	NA	TGTGCCAGCAGCCCGAAGGGGGGACCTAATGAAAAACTGTTTTTT	CASSPKGGPNEKLFF
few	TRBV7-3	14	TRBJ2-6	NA	TGTGCCAGCAGCTTGCTCACTGGGGCCAACGTCCTGACTTTC	CASSLLTGANVLTF
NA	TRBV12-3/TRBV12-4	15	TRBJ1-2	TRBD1	TGTGCCAGCAGTTCCCGGACAGGGCCTGGATATGGCTACACCTTC	CASSSRTGPGYGYTF
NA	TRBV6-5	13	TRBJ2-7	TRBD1	TGTGCCAGCAGTCGAGCAGGGGGCCACGAGCAGTACTTC	CASSRAGGHEQYF
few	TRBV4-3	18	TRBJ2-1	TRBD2	TGCGCCAGCAGCCAAGATCAATCGGCTAGCGGGAGAGGAGATGAGCAGTTCTTC	CASSQDQSASGRGDEQFF
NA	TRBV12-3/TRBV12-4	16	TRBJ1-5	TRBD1	TGTGCCAGCAGTCCTCAGACAGGGTTACCCAATCAGCCCCAGCATTTT	CASSPQTGLPNQPQHF
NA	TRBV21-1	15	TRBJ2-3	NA	TGTGCCAGCAGCAAACCCTGGATATTCACAGATACGCAGTATTTT	CASSKPWIFTDTQYF
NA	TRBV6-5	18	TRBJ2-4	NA	TGTGCCAGCAGTTACCATCTTACCTCGTCTAGGTCCAAAAACATTCAGTACTTC	CASSYHLTSSRSKNIQYF
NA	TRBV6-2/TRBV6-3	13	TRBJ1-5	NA	TGTGCCAGCAGTACCACAGGGAACCAGCCCCAGCATTTT	CASSTTGNQPQHF
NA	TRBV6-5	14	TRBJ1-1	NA	TGTGCCAGCAGTCTAAATCAGGGGAGCACTGAAGCTTTCTTT	CASSLNQGSTEAFF
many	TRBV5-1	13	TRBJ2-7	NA	TGTGCCAGCAGTCTAGGACTCAACTACGAGCAGTACTTC	CASSLGLNYEQYF
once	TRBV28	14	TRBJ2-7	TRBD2	TGTGCCAGCAGTTCGACTAGCGAGAAATACGAGCAGTACTTC	CASSSTSEKYEQYF
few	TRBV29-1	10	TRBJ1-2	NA	TGCAGCGTTGTGCTGAATGGCTACACCTTC	CSVVLNGYTF
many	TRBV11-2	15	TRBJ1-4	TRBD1	TGTGCCAGCAGCGCCCGGACAGGGGATAATGAAAAACTGTTTTTT	CASSARTGDNEKLFF
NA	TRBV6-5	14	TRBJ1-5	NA	TGTGCCAGCAGTTACAACGGGGGTGATCAGCCCCAGCATTTT	CASSYNGGDQPQHF
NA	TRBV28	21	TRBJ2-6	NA	TGTGCCAGCAGTTTAAATCTGGTACCCTCCTACAGCGTCTCTGGGGCCAACGTCCTGACTTTC	CASSLNLVPSYSVSGANVLTF
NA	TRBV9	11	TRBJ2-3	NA	TGTGCCAGCAGTGAAGAAGACACGCAGTATTTT	CASSEEDTQYF
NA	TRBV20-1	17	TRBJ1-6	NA	TGCAGTGCGAAGGCTAAAGGACTGAGCATGTTCGGATCACCCCTCCACTTT	CSAKAKGLSMFGSPLHF
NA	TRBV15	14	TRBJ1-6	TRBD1	TGTGCCACCAGCAGAGAACAGGGGACGTCACCCCTCCACTTT	CATSREQGTSPLHF
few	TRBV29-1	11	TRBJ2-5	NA	TGCAGCGTTGAAGGTTGGGGGGAGCAGTACTTC	CSVEGWGEQYF
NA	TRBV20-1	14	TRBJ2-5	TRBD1	TGCAGTGCTGACTCCTGGACAGGGCAAGAGACCCAGTACTTC	CSADSWTGQETQYF
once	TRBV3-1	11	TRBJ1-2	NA	TGTGCCAGCAGCCAGCAGGGTGGCTACACCTTC	CASSQQGGYTF
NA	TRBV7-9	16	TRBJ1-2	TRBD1	TGTGCCAGCAGCTCCTCCGGGACAGTCGTTAACTATGGCTACACCTTC	CASSSSGTVVNYGYTF